Here is one T cell receptor beta chain with its context. What it binds is unknown. The sample comes from a study of T-cell memory formation after mild COVID-19. Trimming took off 5 bases at V and 2 bases at J, with 13 bases between the two ends. This CDR3 has 15 amino acids. The germline gives CDR1 LNHNV, CDR2 YYDKDF (reference sequence). Each CDR3 protein gets one entry after TCRdb re-called the 5' RACE reads with MiXCR. Of approximately 560,000 distinct CDR3 sequences listed, around a sixth are singletons. General observations from the study: The CD4+ clones that contracted clustered mainly within CM and EM, and the CD8+ clones concentrated in EMRA. Some clones that responded were present in memory (sampled pre-infection), which suggests cross-reactive memory joined.

This receptor was identified in an adult woman who had mild COVID-19 (a few samples of this study predate the infection). Cell type and time point are not known. The chain has TRBV15 and TRBJ1-5; unclear D gene. Sequenced: PBMCs or a T cell subset sorted from them (not recorded which). CDR3 amino acids: CATSVQAVGNQPQHF. The CDR3 DNA reads TGTGCCACCAGCGTTCAGGCGGTGGGCAATCAGCCCCAGCATTTT.